This T cell receptor beta chain was found in a study of T cell repertoires in cytomegalovirus infection. At the level of the study: CMV epitopes that were recently identified and HLA-C-restricted were used alongside well-studied HLA-B-restricted ones. A matching HLA type, together with CMV infection, was signaled by public TCR beta signatures.

From the reads, TCRdb called clonotypes with MiXCR, one entry per CDR3 protein. The sample yields around 570,000 distinct CDR3 sequences, about 39% seen once. V was cut by 4 bases and J by 1 base, with 7 bases left in between. The germline gives CDR1 SGHAT, CDR2 FQNNGV. This CDR3 region has 14 residues. This clonotype has a handful of counts. What it binds is not known. Sequencing was performed on cultured PBMCs, taken from culture after CMV antigen stimulation. The sequence derives from a human donor in good health (CMV status not recorded). Some clones in this sample may be carry-over from other donors' samples. The rearrangement joins TRBV11-2 to TRBJ2-2; no reliable D call. DNA for the CDR3: TGTGCCAGCAGCTCAAGACTGAACACCGGGGAGCTGTTTTTT. This translates into CASSSRLNTGELFF.